Following are 10 T cell receptor beta chains from one sample sequenced in a study of cytomegalovirus exposure and HLA in healthy donors. Researchers ran the PCR with 60 Vbeta and 13 Jbeta primers. The table came from immunoSEQ multiplex PCR; TCRdb's copy has only in-frame clones and leaves some out. Of some 200,000 clones in the sample, roughly 79% were seen once. The sample consisted of PBMCs. Every receptor here comes from a woman in her twenties or thirties in good health and CMV-seropositive.

This clone occurred a few times. The chain employs TRBV28 and TRBJ2-7, with 7 bases lining up with TRBD1. The length of the CDR3 is 13 residues. Germline V gene data show CDR1 as MDHEN and CDR2 as SYDVKM. With V trimmed by 6 bases and J by 7 bases, 9 bases remained unmatched. CDR3 residues: CASSSTGVPEQYF. In DNA, the CDR3 is TGTGCCAGCAGCTCTACAGGGGTTCCTGAGCAGTACTTC. Complete variable domain (other parts from reference TRBV28 and TRBJ2-7): DVKVTQSSRYLVKRTGEKVFLECVQDMDHENMFWYRQDPGLGLRLIYFSYDVKMKEKGDIPEGYSVSREKKERFSLILESASTNQTSMYLCASSSTGVPEQYFGPGTRLTVT.

The chain employs TRBV6-4 and TRBJ2-3, with D possibly being TRBD2 (5 bases). Trimming shortened V by 8 bases and J by 5 bases, and 17 bases separated the two germline ends. CDR1 MRHNA and CDR2 SNTAGT come from the germline V gene. CDR3 length: 14 residues. CDR3 protein: CASAGKYAEDTQYF. In DNA form, the CDR3 reads TGTGCCAGCGCCGGGAAGTACGCGGAAGATACGCAGTATTTT.

CDR3 amino acids: CASSHGARAVMNTEAFF. CDR3 sequence (DNA): TGTGCCAGCAGCCACGGAGCCAGGGCCGTAATGAACACTGAAGCTTTCTTT. The chain has TRBV14 and TRBJ1-1; TRBD1 is a possible D gene (5 bases). The CDR3 is made up of 17 amino acids. The V end lost 3 bases, the J end lost 0 bases, and 17 bases lay between the germline ends. CDR1 is SGHDN, CDR2 FVKESK, per germline.

The rearrangement uses TRBV7-6 and TRBJ1-2, with 9 bases that match TRBD1. This CDR3 contains 15 residues. The germline CDR1 and CDR2 sequences are SGHVS and FNYEAQ. Trimming cost V 5 bases and J 2 bases; bases outside gene matches: 6. CDR3 sequence (DNA): TGTGCCAGCAGCCCCGGGACAGGGCCCAACTATGGCTACACCTTC. As protein: CASSPGTGPNYGYTF.

This clone was detected a few times. The chain uses TRBV19 and TRBJ2-7; TRBD1 aligns across 7 bases. The CDR3 length is 16 residues. Germline V gene lookup returns CDR1 LNHDA and CDR2 SQIVND (reference sequence). Unmatched junction bases numbered 11, after V lost 1 base and J lost 5 bases. The CDR3 DNA is TGTGCCAGTAGTATAGGAGAACAGGGGCTTCGGAACGAGCAGTACTTC. Protein product: CASSIGEQGLRNEQYF.

This clone was seen only once. V is TRBV30 and J is TRBJ1-1; a possible D gene is TRBD1 (6 bases). Germline V lookup: CDR1 GTSNPN, CDR2 SVGIG (reference sequence). V was cut by 0 bases and J by 0 bases, with 14 bases left in between. This CDR3 comprises 16 residues. The DNA of the CDR3 is TGTGCCTGGAGTGTACCACCCGGGACACTGAACACTGAAGCTTTCTTT. It specifies CAWSVPPGTLNTEAFF.

The chain links TRBV7-2 to TRBJ2-5; 11 bases align to TRBD1. The J call is uncertain, as TRBJ2-7 better fits the DNA end. This CDR3 contains 17 residues. From germline, CDR1 is SGHTA and CDR2 FQGNSA. The CDR3 bases are TGTGCCAGCAGCTTAAGCCCTATTGGACAGGGGGCGTACGAGCAGTACTTC. Its translation is CASSLSPIGQGAYEQYF.

J is TRBJ2-1 and V is TRBV28, with 9 bases that match TRBD1. The CDR3 length is 14 residues. Trimming at V came to 5 bases and at J to 7 bases, leaving 6 bases not matched to a gene. CDR1 MDHEN and CDR2 SYDVKM come from the germline V gene. CDR3 DNA sequence: TGTGCCAGCAGTCGGGACAGGGTAGTGAATGAGCAGTTCTTC. This translates into CASSRDRVVNEQFF.

The chain carries TRBV4-1 and TRBJ2-7, with TRBD2 identical over 9 bases. Germline V CDR1 and CDR2: MGHRA, YSYEKL. The junction had 2 bases not matched to a gene; V was cut back by 4 bases and J by 4 bases. This CDR3 has 13 amino acids. CDR3: CASSLTSGYEQYF. CDR3 in DNA: TGCGCCAGCAGCCTTACTAGCGGGTACGAGCAGTACTTC.

The chain has TRBV18 and TRBJ1-2; 8 nucleotides align to TRBD1. Per the germline V gene, CDR1 is KGHSH and CDR2 is LQKENI. Trimming took 2 bases from V and 8 from J; bases not matched to a gene: 4. The CDR3 length is 13 residues. The DNA of the CDR3 is TGTGCCAGCTCACCAAGCAGGGGGCACGGCTACACCTTC. It is translated as CASSPSRGHGYTF.